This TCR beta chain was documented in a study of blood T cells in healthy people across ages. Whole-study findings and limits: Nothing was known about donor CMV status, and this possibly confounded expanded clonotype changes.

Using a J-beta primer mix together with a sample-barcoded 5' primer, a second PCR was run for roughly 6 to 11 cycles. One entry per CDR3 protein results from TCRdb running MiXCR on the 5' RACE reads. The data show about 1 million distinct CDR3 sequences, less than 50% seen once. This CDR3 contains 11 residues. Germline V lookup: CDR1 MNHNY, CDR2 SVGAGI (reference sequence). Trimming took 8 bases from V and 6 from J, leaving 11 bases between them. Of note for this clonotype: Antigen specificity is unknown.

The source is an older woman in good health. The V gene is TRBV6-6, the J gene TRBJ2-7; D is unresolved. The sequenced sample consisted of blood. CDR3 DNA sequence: TGTGCCAGCGGCCAACAGTTCGAGCAGTACTTC. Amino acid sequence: CASGQQFEQYF.